This T cell receptor (beta chain) was identified in a study of monozygotic twins with inflammatory bowel disease. Study-level points and caveats: Clonotype sharing was lower in IBD patients than healthy twins, most markedly with disease activity. Immunosuppressive treatment differences may have increased patient repertoire variability. Twins with IBD were found to have lower TCRbeta diversity (inverse Simpson) than healthy co-twins.

CDR3 length equals 15 residues. The germline V gene encodes CDR1 LNHDA and CDR2 SQIVND (reference sequence). Incorporation of UMIs carrying a 6-nucleotide sample barcode was performed by template switching. TCRdb derives one entry per CDR3 protein from the 5' RACE reads, leaving out DNA. This table lists hundreds of thousands of distinct CDR3 sequences. In regard to this clonotype: What it binds is not known.

V is TRBV19 and J is TRBJ2-7; TCRdb's D call of TRBD1 is untestable without DNA. What was sequenced was blood. The sequence derives from a human donor with ulcerative colitis or Crohn's disease, or a healthy co-twin of an affected twin (not recorded which). The CDR3 loop reads CASSIRGGDSYEQYF. Full variable domain (missing parts from reference TRBV19 and TRBJ2-7): DGGITQSPKYLFRKEGQNVTLSCEQNLNHDAMYWYRQDPGQGLRLIYYSQIVNDFQKGDIAEGYSVSREKKESFPLTVTSAQKNPTAFYLCASSIRGGDSYEQYFGPGTRLTVT.